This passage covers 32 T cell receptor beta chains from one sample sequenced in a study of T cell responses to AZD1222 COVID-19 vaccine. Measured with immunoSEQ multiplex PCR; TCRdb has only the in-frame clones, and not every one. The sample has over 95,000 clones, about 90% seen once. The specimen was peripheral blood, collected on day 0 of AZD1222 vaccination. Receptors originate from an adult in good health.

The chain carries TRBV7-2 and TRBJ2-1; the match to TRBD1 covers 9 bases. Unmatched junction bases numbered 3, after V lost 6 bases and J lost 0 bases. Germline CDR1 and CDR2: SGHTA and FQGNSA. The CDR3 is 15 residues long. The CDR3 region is CASRGQGASYNEQFF. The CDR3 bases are TGTGCCAGCAGGGGACAGGGTGCCTCCTACAATGAGCAGTTCTTC.

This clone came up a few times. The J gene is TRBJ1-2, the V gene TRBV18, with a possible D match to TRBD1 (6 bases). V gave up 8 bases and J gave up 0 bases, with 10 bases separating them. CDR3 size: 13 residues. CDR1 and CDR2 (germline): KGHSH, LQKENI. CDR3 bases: TGTGCCAGCGGGACACCCGCTAACTATGGCTACACCTTC. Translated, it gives CASGTPANYGYTF.

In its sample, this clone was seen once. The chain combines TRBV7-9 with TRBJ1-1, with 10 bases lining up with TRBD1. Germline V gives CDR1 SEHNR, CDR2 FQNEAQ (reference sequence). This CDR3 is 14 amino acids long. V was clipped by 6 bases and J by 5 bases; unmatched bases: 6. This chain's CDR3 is CASRPTGGDTEAFF. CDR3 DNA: TGTGCCAGCAGACCGACAGGGGGCGATACTGAAGCTTTCTTT. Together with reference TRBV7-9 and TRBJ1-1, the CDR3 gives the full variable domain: DTGVSQNPRHKITKRGQNVTFRCDPISEHNRLYWYRQTLGQGPEFLTYFQNEAQLEKSRLLSDRFSAERPKGSFSTLEIQRTEQGDSAMYLCASRPTGGDTEAFFGQGTRLTVV.

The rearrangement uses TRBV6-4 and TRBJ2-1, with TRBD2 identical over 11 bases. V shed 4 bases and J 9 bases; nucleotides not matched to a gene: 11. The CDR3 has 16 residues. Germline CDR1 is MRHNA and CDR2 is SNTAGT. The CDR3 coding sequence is TGTGCCAGCAGTGTCTTAGCGGGAGGGCCTTTCGGTGAGCAGTTCTTC. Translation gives CASSVLAGGPFGEQFF.

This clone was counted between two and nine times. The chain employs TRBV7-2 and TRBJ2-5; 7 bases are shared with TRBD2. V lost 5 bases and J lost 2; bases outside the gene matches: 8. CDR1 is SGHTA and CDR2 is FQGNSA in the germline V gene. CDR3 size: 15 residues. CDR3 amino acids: CASSNSPSGQETQYF. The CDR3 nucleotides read TGTGCCAGCAGCAACTCTCCTAGCGGACAAGAGACCCAGTACTTC. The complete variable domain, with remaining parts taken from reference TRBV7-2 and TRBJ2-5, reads GAGVSQSPSNKVTEKGKDVELRCDPISGHTALYWYRQSLGQGLEFLIYFQGNSAPDKSGLPSDRFSAERTGGSVSTLTIQRTQQEDSAVYLCASSNSPSGQETQYFGPGTRLLVL.

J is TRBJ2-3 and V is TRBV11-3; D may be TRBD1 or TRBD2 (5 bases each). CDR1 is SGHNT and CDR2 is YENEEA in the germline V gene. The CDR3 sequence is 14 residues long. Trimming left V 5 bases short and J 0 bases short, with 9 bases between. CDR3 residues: CASSPWDSTDTQYF. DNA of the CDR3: TGTGCCAGCAGCCCTTGGGACAGCACAGATACGCAGTATTTT.

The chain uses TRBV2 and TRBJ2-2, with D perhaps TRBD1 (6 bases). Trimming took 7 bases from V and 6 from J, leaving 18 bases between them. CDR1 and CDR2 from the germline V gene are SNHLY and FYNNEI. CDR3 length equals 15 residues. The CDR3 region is CASKDRGAGSGELFF. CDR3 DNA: TGTGCCAGCAAGGACAGAGGAGCAGGTTCCGGGGAGCTGTTTTTT.

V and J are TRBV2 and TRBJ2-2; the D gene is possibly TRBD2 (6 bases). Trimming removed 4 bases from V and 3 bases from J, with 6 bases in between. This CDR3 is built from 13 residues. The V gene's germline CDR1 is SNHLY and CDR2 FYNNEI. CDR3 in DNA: TGTGCCAGCAGTGCGGGGGACACCGGGGAGCTGTTTTTT. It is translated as CASSAGDTGELFF.

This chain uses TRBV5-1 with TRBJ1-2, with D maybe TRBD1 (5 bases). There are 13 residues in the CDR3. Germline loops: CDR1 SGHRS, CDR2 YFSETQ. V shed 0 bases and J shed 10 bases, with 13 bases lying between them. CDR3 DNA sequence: TGCGCCAGCAGCTTGGTTGGGGCCGCGGACTACACCTTC. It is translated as CASSLVGAADYTF.

The CDR3, as DNA: TGTGCCATCAGTGAAGGGGGCGGCAATCAGCCCCAGCATTTT. Translated: CAISEGGGNQPQHF. V usage is TRBV10-3 and J usage is TRBJ1-5; 7 bases agree with TRBD1. Unmatched junction bases numbered 1, after V lost 3 bases and J lost 2 bases. The CDR3 is 14 residues long. Germline values: CDR1 ENHRY, CDR2 SYGVKD.

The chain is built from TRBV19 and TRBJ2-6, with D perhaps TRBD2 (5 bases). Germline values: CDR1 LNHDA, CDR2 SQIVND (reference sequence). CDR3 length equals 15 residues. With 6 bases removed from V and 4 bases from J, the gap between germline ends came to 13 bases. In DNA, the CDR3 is TGTGCCAGTAGAATGATTACGGGGGGGGCCAACGTCCTGACTTTC. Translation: CASRMITGGANVLTF.

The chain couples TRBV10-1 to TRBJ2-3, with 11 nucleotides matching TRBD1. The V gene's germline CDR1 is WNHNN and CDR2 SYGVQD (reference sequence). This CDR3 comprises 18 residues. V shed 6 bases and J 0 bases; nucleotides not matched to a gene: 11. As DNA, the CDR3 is TGCGCCAGCAGATCGCGGACAGGGGGCTTCCTGAGCACAGATACGCAGTATTTT. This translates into CASRSRTGGFLSTDTQYF.

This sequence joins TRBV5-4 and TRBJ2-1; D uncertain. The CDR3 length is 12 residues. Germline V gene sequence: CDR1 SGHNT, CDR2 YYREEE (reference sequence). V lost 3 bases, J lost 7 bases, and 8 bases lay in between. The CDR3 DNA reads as TGTGCCAGCAGCTCATCTGAGAATGAGCAGTTCTTC. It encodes CASSSSENEQFF.

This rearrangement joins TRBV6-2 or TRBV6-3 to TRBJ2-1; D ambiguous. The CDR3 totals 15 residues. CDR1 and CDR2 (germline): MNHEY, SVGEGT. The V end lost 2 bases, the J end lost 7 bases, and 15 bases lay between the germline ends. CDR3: CASSYRVRRTNEQFF. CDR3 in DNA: TGTGCCAGCAGTTACAGAGTCAGAAGAACTAATGAGCAGTTCTTC.

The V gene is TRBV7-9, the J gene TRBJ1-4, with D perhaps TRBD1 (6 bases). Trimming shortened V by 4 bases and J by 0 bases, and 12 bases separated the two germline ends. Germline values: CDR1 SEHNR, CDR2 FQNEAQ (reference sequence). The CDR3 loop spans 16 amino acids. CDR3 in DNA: TGTGCCAGCAGCTCACGACAGGTTGCAACTAATGAAAAACTGTTTTTT. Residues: CASSSRQVATNEKLFF.

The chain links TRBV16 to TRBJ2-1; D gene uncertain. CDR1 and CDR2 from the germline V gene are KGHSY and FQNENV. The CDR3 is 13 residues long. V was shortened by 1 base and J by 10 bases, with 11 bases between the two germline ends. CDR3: CASSQWEQGEQFF. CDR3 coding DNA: TGTGCCAGCAGCCAATGGGAACAAGGGGAGCAGTTCTTC.

CDR3 region: CASSCFRDKNTEAFF. For the CDR3, the DNA is TGTGCCAGCAGTTGCTTCCGGGACAAGAACACTGAAGCTTTCTTT. This rearrangement joins TRBV6-4 to TRBJ1-1, with D tentatively TRBD1 (6 bases). The CDR3 covers 15 residues. Trimming took 5 bases from V and 1 from J, leaving 14 bases between them. The germline CDR1 and CDR2 sequences are MRHNA and SNTAGT.

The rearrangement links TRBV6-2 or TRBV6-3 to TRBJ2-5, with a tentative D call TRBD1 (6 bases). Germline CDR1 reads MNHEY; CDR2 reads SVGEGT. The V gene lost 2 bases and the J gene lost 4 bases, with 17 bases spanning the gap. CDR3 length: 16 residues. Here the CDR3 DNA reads TGTGCCAGCAGTTACGGGTCCAGGGGCAGCGGAGAGACCCAGTACTTC. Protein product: CASSYGSRGSGETQYF.

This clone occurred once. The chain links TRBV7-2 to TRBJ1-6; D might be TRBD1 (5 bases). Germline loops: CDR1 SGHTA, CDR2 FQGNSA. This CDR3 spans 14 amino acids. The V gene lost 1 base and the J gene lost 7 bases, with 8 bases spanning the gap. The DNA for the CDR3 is TGTGCCAGCAGCTTAGGAGGGGAGAATTCACCCCTCCACTTT. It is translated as CASSLGGENSPLHF. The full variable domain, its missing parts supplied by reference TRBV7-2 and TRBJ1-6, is GAGVSQSPSNKVTEKGKDVELRCDPISGHTALYWYRQSLGQGLEFLIYFQGNSAPDKSGLPSDRFSAERTGGSVSTLTIQRTQQEDSAVYLCASSLGGENSPLHFGNGTRLTVT.

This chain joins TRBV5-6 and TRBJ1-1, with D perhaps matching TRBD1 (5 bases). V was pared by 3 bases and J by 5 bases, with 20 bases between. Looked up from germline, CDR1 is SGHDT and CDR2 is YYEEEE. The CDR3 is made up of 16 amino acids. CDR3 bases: TGTGCCAGCAGCTCTATTTTCCGGGACCAAGGGACTGAAGCTTTCTTT. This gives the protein CASSSIFRDQGTEAFF.

DNA for the CDR3: TGTGCCAGTAGGCCGACAGGGGGTGGCAATCAGCCCCAGCATTTT. Its protein product is CASRPTGGGNQPQHF. The V gene is TRBV19, the J gene TRBJ1-5; 9 bases match TRBD1. J lost 2 bases, V lost 6 bases, and 5 bases had no gene match. This CDR3 region has 15 residues. Looked up from germline, CDR1 is LNHDA and CDR2 is SQIVND (reference sequence). The whole variable domain, filled in from reference TRBV19 and TRBJ1-5, reads DGGITQSPKYLFRKEGQNVTLSCEQNLNHDAMYWYRQDPGQGLRLIYYSQIVNDFQKGDIAEGYSVSREKKESFPLTVTSAQKNPTAFYLCASRPTGGGNQPQHFGDGTRLSIL.

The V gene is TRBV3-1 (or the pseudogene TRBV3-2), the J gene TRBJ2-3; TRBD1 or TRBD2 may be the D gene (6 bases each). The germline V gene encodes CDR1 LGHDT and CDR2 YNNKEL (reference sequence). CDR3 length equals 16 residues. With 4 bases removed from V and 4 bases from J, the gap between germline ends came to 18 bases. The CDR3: CASSPRGTGTPDTQYF. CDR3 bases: TGTGCCAGCAGCCCGCGGGGAACAGGGACCCCAGATACGCAGTATTTT.

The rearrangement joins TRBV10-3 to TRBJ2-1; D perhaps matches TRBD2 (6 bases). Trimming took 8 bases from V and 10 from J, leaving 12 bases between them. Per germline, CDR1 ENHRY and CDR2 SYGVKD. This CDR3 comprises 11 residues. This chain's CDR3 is CAIGSGGEQFF. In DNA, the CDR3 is TGTGCCATCGGCTCAGGAGGGGAGCAGTTCTTC.

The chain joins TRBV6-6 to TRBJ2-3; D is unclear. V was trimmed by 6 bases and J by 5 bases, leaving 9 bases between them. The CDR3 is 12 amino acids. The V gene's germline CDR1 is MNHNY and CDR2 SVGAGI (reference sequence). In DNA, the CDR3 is TGTGCCAGCAGCCACTTGGGAGATACGCAGTATTTT. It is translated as CASSHLGDTQYF.

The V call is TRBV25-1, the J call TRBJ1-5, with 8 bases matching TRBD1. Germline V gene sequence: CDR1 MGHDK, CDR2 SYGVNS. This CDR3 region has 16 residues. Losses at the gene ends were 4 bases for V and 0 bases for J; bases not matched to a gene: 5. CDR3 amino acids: CASSAGDRYSNQPQHF. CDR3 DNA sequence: TGTGCCAGCAGTGCAGGGGACAGGTATAGCAATCAGCCCCAGCATTTT.

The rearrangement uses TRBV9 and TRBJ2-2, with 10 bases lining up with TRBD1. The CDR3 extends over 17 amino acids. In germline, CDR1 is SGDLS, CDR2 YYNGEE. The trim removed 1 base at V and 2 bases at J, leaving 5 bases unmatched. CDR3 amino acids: CASSVSTGGINTGELFF. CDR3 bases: TGTGCCAGCAGCGTATCGACAGGGGGCATAAACACCGGGGAGCTGTTTTTT. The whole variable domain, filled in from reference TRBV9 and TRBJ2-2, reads DSGVTQTPKHLITATGQRVTLRCSPRSGDLSVYWYQQSLDQGLQFLIQYYNGEERAKGNILERFSAQQFPDLHSELNLSSLELGDSALYFCASSVSTGGINTGELFFGEGSRLTVL.

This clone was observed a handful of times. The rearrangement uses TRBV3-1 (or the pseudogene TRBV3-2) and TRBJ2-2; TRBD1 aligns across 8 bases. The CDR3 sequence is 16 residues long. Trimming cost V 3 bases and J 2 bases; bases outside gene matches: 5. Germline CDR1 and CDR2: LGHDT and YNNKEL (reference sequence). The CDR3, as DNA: TGTGCCAGCAGCCACCTCCCAGGGGGCAACACCGGGGAGCTGTTTTTT. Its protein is CASSHLPGGNTGELFF.

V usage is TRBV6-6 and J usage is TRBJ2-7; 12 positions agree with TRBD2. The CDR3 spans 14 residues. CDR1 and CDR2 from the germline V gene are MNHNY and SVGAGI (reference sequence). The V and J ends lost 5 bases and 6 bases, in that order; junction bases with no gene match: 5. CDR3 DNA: TGTGCCAGCAGTGGACTAGCGGGACAAGGCGAGCAGTACGTC. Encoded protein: CASSGLAGQGEQYV.

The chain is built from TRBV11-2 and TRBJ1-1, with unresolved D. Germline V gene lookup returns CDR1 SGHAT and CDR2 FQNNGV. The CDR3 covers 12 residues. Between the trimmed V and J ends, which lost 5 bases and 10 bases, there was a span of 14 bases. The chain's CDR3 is CASSEAQTGAFF. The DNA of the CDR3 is TGTGCCAGCAGCGAGGCCCAGACGGGAGCTTTCTTT.

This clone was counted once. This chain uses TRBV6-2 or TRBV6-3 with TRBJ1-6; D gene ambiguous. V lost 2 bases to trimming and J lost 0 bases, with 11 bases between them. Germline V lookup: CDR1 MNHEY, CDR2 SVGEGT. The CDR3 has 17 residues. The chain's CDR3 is CASSYGRMSSYNSPLHF. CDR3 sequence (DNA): TGTGCCAGCAGTTACGGGAGGATGAGCTCCTATAATTCACCCCTCCACTTT.

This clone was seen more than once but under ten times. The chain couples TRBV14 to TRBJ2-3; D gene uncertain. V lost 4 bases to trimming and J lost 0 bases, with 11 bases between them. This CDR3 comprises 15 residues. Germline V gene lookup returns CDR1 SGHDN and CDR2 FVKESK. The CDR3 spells CASSLFGPSTDTQYF. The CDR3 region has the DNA TGTGCCAGCAGCCTCTTTGGACCTAGCACAGATACGCAGTATTTT.

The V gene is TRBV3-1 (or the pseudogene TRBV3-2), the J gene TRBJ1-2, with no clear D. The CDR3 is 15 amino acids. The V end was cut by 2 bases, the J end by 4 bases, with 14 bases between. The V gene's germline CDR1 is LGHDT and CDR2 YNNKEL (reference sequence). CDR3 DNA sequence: TGTGCCAGCAGCCAAAACATGGGCGGCCTCTATGGCTACACCTTC. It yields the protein CASSQNMGGLYGYTF.